This TCR beta chain was captured in a study of OX40 agonist ivuxolimab in advanced cancers. Whole-study context: Six ivuxolimab dose levels, 0.01 to 10 mg/kg, were given intravenously every 2 weeks. Earlier anti-PD-1, anti-PD-L1 or anti-CTLA-4 therapy was permitted; around 40% had received some. Partial responses were achieved by three patients, one with hepatocellular carcinoma and two with cutaneous melanoma. Study conclusions and caveats: Part of the nonresponder group also had normalized T-cell clonal expansion that was low.

Comment on this clone: What it recognizes is unknown.

Produced via immunoSEQ multiplex PCR; TCRdb's table is partial and in-frame only. This table has about 64,000 clones, approximately 80% appearing once. Source: CD4+ or CD8+ T cells sorted from blood, taken in a trial of the OX40 agonist ivuxolimab. The sequence was obtained from an adult with an advanced solid tumor such as melanoma, head and neck, liver or kidney cancer.

CDR3 in DNA: TGTGCCAGCAGCTTATACGGCGGAGGGACAGATACGCAGTATTTT. This sequence encodes CASSLYGGGTDTQYF. V is TRBV7-2 and J is TRBJ2-3; weak D call: TRBD2 (6 bases). This CDR3 has 15 residues. CDR1 is SGHTA and CDR2 is FQGNSA in the germline V gene. Between the trimmed V and J ends, which lost 2 bases and 3 bases, there was a span of 12 bases.